This is a list of T cell receptor beta chains from one sample in a study of shared clonotypes between healthy human individuals. TCRdb's table, derived via immunoSEQ multiplex PCR, lists solely in-frame clones and lacks some. The sample lists over 1.5 million clones; 95% to 99% were seen once. Sequencing used naive CD4+ T cells sorted from blood. Receptors were obtained from a man aged 30-40 years in good health. Each CDR3 is given with its conserved first and last residue. Each record gives: D gene, clone size, V gene, J gene, CDR3 length, CDR3 protein, CDR3 DNA. The D gene is left open where the match is weak. Size tells how often a clone was seen (once, few, many) or the class of an expanded clone, and some rows leave it out.

d_call: -; clone_size: -; v_call: TRBV27; j_call: TRBJ2-7; cdr3_length: 15; cdr3_aa: CASSLDRDWPYEQYF; cdr3_nt: TGTGCCAGCAGTCTCGACCGGGACTGGCCCTACGAGCAGTACTTC
d_call: -; clone_size: -; v_call: TRBV6-6; j_call: TRBJ2-7; cdr3_length: 13; cdr3_aa: CASSGTGYYEQYF; cdr3_nt: TGTGCCAGCAGTGGGACTGGATACTACGAGCAGTACTTC
d_call: -; clone_size: -; v_call: TRBV5-1; j_call: TRBJ1-3; cdr3_length: 16; cdr3_aa: CASSQFPAGAGNTIYF; cdr3_nt: TGCGCCAGCAGCCAATTCCCGGCAGGGGCTGGAAACACCATATATTTT
d_call: -; clone_size: -; v_call: TRBV19; j_call: TRBJ2-2; cdr3_length: 15; cdr3_aa: CASSYRRTGTGELFF; cdr3_nt: TGTGCCAGTAGCTACAGACGAACGGGTACCGGGGAGCTGTTTTTT
d_call: TRBD1; clone_size: -; v_call: TRBV30; j_call: TRBJ1-5; cdr3_length: 13; cdr3_aa: CAWTAGTDQPQHF; cdr3_nt: TGTGCCTGGACAGCCGGGACAGATCAGCCCCAGCATTTT
d_call: -; clone_size: -; v_call: TRBV11-3; j_call: TRBJ2-2; cdr3_length: 15; cdr3_aa: CASSWSDYNTGELFF; cdr3_nt: TGTGCCAGCAGCTGGAGCGACTATAACACCGGGGAGCTGTTTTTT
d_call: -; clone_size: -; v_call: TRBV28; j_call: TRBJ2-5; cdr3_length: 15; cdr3_aa: CASSRRGLPKETQYF; cdr3_nt: TGTGCCAGCAGTCGCAGAGGACTGCCTAAAGAGACCCAGTACTTC
d_call: -; clone_size: -; v_call: TRBV5-1; j_call: TRBJ1-1; cdr3_length: 16; cdr3_aa: CASSPVGRAGDTEAFF; cdr3_nt: TGCGCCAGCAGCCCCGTAGGAAGGGCGGGCGACACTGAAGCTTTCTTT
d_call: TRBD1; clone_size: once; v_call: TRBV5-1; j_call: TRBJ1-1; cdr3_length: 18; cdr3_aa: CASSLAWDRVTRSAEAFF; cdr3_nt: TGCGCCAGCAGCTTGGCCTGGGACAGGGTGACCCGCAGCGCTGAAGCTTTCTTT
d_call: TRBD2; clone_size: -; v_call: TRBV29-1; j_call: TRBJ2-1; cdr3_length: 17; cdr3_aa: CSVVSGWRESSYNEQFF; cdr3_nt: TGCAGCGTTGTGTCGGGGTGGCGGGAGAGCTCCTACAATGAGCAGTTCTTC
d_call: -; clone_size: -; v_call: TRBV19; j_call: TRBJ1-5; cdr3_length: 15; cdr3_aa: CASMKRGVVNQPQHF; cdr3_nt: TGTGCCAGTATGAAGCGGGGGGTCGTCAATCAGCCCCAGCATTTT
d_call: -; clone_size: once; v_call: TRBV14; j_call: TRBJ2-1; cdr3_length: 16; cdr3_aa: CASSHEGFRGLHEQFF; cdr3_nt: TGTGCCAGCAGCCATGAGGGGTTCCGGGGGTTACATGAGCAGTTCTTC
d_call: TRBD1; clone_size: -; v_call: TRBV19; j_call: TRBJ2-2; cdr3_length: 15; cdr3_aa: CASSKDRGSTGELFF; cdr3_nt: TGTGCCAGTAGTAAGGACAGGGGGAGCACCGGGGAGCTGTTTTTT
d_call: -; clone_size: -; v_call: TRBV14; j_call: TRBJ2-1; cdr3_length: 16; cdr3_aa: CASSPSFLHSYNEQFF; cdr3_nt: TGTGCCAGCAGCCCGAGCTTCCTCCACTCCTACAATGAGCAGTTCTTC
d_call: TRBD2; clone_size: -; v_call: TRBV6-5; j_call: TRBJ2-1; cdr3_length: 16; cdr3_aa: CASSYLPSGRGDEQFF; cdr3_nt: TGTGCCAGCAGTTACCTACCTAGCGGGAGGGGAGATGAGCAGTTCTTC
d_call: -; clone_size: -; v_call: TRBV28; j_call: TRBJ1-2; cdr3_length: 14; cdr3_aa: CASSLARGVYGYTF; cdr3_nt: TGTGCCAGCAGTTTGGCCAGGGGAGTCTATGGCTACACCTTC
d_call: -; clone_size: -; v_call: TRBV9; j_call: TRBJ2-3; cdr3_length: 14; cdr3_aa: CASSVGIIADTQYF; cdr3_nt: TGTGCCAGCAGCGTTGGGATTATCGCAGATACGCAGTATTTT
d_call: TRBD2; clone_size: -; v_call: TRBV5-4; j_call: TRBJ2-7; cdr3_length: 16; cdr3_aa: CASSSAASGRSYEQYF; cdr3_nt: TGTGCCAGCAGCTCCGCCGCTAGCGGGAGGTCCTACGAGCAGTACTTC
d_call: -; clone_size: once; v_call: TRBV6-6; j_call: TRBJ1-1; cdr3_length: 13; cdr3_aa: CASSSGLNTEAFF; cdr3_nt: TGTGCCAGCAGTTCCGGTTTGAACACTGAAGCTTTCTTT
d_call: -; clone_size: once; v_call: TRBV7-2; j_call: TRBJ2-7; cdr3_length: 16; cdr3_aa: CASSLGYPGWGNEQYF; cdr3_nt: TGTGCCAGCAGCTTAGGATACCCAGGTTGGGGAAACGAGCAGTACTTC
d_call: TRBD1; clone_size: -; v_call: TRBV5-1; j_call: TRBJ2-7; cdr3_length: 20; cdr3_aa: CASSLYGPRGQGDPLAEQYF; cdr3_nt: TGCGCCAGCAGCCTCTACGGCCCCCGTGGACAGGGAGACCCTCTGGCCGAGCAGTACTTC
d_call: -; clone_size: -; v_call: TRBV5-3; j_call: TRBJ1-5; cdr3_length: 16; cdr3_aa: CARTKSETVISQPQHF; cdr3_nt: TGTGCCAGAACCAAAAGTGAGACGGTAATTAGCCAGCCCCAGCATTTT
d_call: TRBD1; clone_size: -; v_call: TRBV5-1; j_call: TRBJ1-1; cdr3_length: 15; cdr3_aa: CASSPIQGLSTEAFF; cdr3_nt: TGCGCCAGCAGCCCTATACAGGGGCTCAGCACTGAAGCTTTCTTT
d_call: TRBD2; clone_size: -; v_call: TRBV28; j_call: TRBJ2-3; cdr3_length: 15; cdr3_aa: CASSPPGLYTDTQYF; cdr3_nt: TGTGCCAGCAGTCCCCCGGGACTATACACAGATACGCAGTATTTT
d_call: TRBD2; clone_size: -; v_call: TRBV7-2; j_call: TRBJ2-1; cdr3_length: 16; cdr3_aa: CASSLGGTSGHNEQFF; cdr3_nt: TGTGCCAGCAGCTTAGGAGGGACTAGCGGGCACAATGAGCAGTTCTTC
d_call: TRBD2; clone_size: -; v_call: TRBV5-1; j_call: TRBJ2-7; cdr3_length: 16; cdr3_aa: CASSFLAGGSGDEQYF; cdr3_nt: TGCGCCAGCAGCTTCCTAGCGGGAGGGTCTGGCGATGAGCAGTACTTC
d_call: -; clone_size: -; v_call: TRBV5-1; j_call: TRBJ1-1; cdr3_length: 14; cdr3_aa: CASSLLGKNTEAFF; cdr3_nt: TGCGCCAGCAGCTTATTGGGGAAGAACACTGAAGCTTTCTTT
d_call: -; clone_size: -; v_call: TRBV5-1; j_call: TRBJ2-5; cdr3_length: 13; cdr3_aa: CASSRRQQETQYF; cdr3_nt: TGCGCCAGCAGCCGCCGACAGCAAGAGACCCAGTACTTC
d_call: TRBD1; clone_size: -; v_call: TRBV5-6; j_call: TRBJ2-7; cdr3_length: 14; cdr3_aa: CASSLGGQGYEQYF; cdr3_nt: TGTGCCAGCAGCTTGGGGGGACAGGGATACGAGCAGTACTTC
d_call: TRBD2; clone_size: -; v_call: TRBV5-4; j_call: TRBJ2-2; cdr3_length: 17; cdr3_aa: CASSPFYLAGVTGELFF; cdr3_nt: TGTGCCAGCAGCCCTTTCTATCTAGCGGGAGTCACCGGGGAGCTGTTTTTT
d_call: TRBD1; clone_size: -; v_call: TRBV9; j_call: TRBJ2-7; cdr3_length: 16; cdr3_aa: CASSATGGANGAEQYF; cdr3_nt: TGTGCCAGCAGCGCGACAGGGGGCGCAAATGGGGCCGAGCAGTACTTC
d_call: -; clone_size: once; v_call: TRBV20-1; j_call: TRBJ1-1; cdr3_length: 11; cdr3_aa: CSARGILEAFF; cdr3_nt: TGCAGTGCTAGGGGGATCCTTGAAGCTTTCTTT
d_call: -; clone_size: -; v_call: TRBV2; j_call: TRBJ2-7; cdr3_length: 14; cdr3_aa: CASSGNGFGDEQYF; cdr3_nt: TGTGCCAGCAGTGGAAACGGCTTCGGAGACGAGCAGTACTTC
d_call: TRBD2; clone_size: -; v_call: TRBV28; j_call: TRBJ2-6; cdr3_length: 16; cdr3_aa: CASSLASGAGANVLTF; cdr3_nt: TGTGCCAGCAGTTTGGCTAGCGGGGCTGGGGCCAACGTCCTGACTTTC
d_call: TRBD2; clone_size: once; v_call: TRBV5-6; j_call: TRBJ2-7; cdr3_length: 16; cdr3_aa: CASSLRLAGVKYEQYF; cdr3_nt: TGTGCCAGCAGCTTGCGGCTAGCGGGAGTAAAGTACGAGCAGTACTTC
d_call: -; clone_size: once; v_call: TRBV7-3; j_call: TRBJ1-1; cdr3_length: 13; cdr3_aa: CASSSQGNTEAFF; cdr3_nt: TGTGCCAGCAGCTCGCAAGGAAACACTGAAGCTTTCTTT
d_call: TRBD2; clone_size: -; v_call: TRBV7-2; j_call: TRBJ2-7; cdr3_length: 15; cdr3_aa: CASSFRAGDYYEQYF; cdr3_nt: TGTGCCAGCAGCTTCCGGGCCGGGGACTATTACGAGCAGTACTTC
d_call: -; clone_size: -; v_call: TRBV28; j_call: TRBJ2-6; cdr3_length: 15; cdr3_aa: CASSFPGPGANVLTF; cdr3_nt: TGTGCCAGCAGTTTCCCGGGGCCCGGGGCCAACGTCCTGACTTTC
d_call: TRBD2; clone_size: once; v_call: TRBV18; j_call: TRBJ2-3; cdr3_length: 14; cdr3_aa: CASSDSSGTDTQYF; cdr3_nt: TGTGCCAGCTCAGATTCTAGCGGGACAGATACGCAGTATTTT
d_call: TRBD1; clone_size: -; v_call: TRBV4-3; j_call: TRBJ2-3; cdr3_length: 18; cdr3_aa: CASSQASTTGGFADTQYF; cdr3_nt: TGCGCCAGCAGCCAAGCATCGACGACAGGGGGCTTTGCAGATACGCAGTATTTT
d_call: -; clone_size: -; v_call: TRBV27; j_call: TRBJ2-7; cdr3_length: 13; cdr3_aa: CASTSRWGNEQYF; cdr3_nt: TGTGCCAGCACCAGCCGATGGGGTAACGAGCAGTACTTC
d_call: -; clone_size: -; v_call: TRBV4-1; j_call: TRBJ2-7; cdr3_length: 14; cdr3_aa: CASSQRDDSYEQYF; cdr3_nt: TGCGCCAGCAGCCAACGGGACGACTCCTACGAGCAGTACTTC
d_call: -; clone_size: -; v_call: TRBV9; j_call: TRBJ1-2; cdr3_length: 14; cdr3_aa: CASSVWGDTQGYTF; cdr3_nt: TGTGCCAGCAGCGTATGGGGGGATACTCAAGGCTACACCTTC
d_call: TRBD2; clone_size: -; v_call: TRBV9; j_call: TRBJ2-1; cdr3_length: 15; cdr3_aa: CASSALAGPYNEQFF; cdr3_nt: TGTGCCAGCAGCGCCCTAGCGGGACCTTACAATGAGCAGTTCTTC
d_call: -; clone_size: -; v_call: TRBV29-1; j_call: TRBJ2-7; cdr3_length: 11; cdr3_aa: CSAQDSYEQYF; cdr3_nt: TGCAGCGCGCAAGACTCCTACGAGCAGTACTTC
d_call: -; clone_size: -; v_call: TRBV5-1; j_call: TRBJ2-3; cdr3_length: 15; cdr3_aa: CASSSYSGGTDTQYF; cdr3_nt: TGCGCCAGCAGCTCTTATTCCGGCGGCACAGATACGCAGTATTTT
d_call: -; clone_size: -; v_call: TRBV18; j_call: TRBJ2-3; cdr3_length: 14; cdr3_aa: CASSPLVAADTQYF; cdr3_nt: TGTGCCAGCTCACCCTTGGTTGCCGCAGATACGCAGTATTTT
d_call: TRBD1; clone_size: once; v_call: TRBV15; j_call: TRBJ2-1; cdr3_length: 16; cdr3_aa: CATSRPDRAGYNEQFF; cdr3_nt: TGTGCCACCAGCAGACCAGACAGGGCTGGTTACAATGAGCAGTTCTTC
d_call: -; clone_size: -; v_call: TRBV12-2; j_call: TRBJ2-7; cdr3_length: 14; cdr3_aa: CASRLSRGRGEQYF; cdr3_nt: TGTGCAAGTCGCTTAAGCAGGGGGCGGGGCGAGCAGTACTTC
d_call: -; clone_size: -; v_call: TRBV5-1; j_call: TRBJ2-7; cdr3_length: 15; cdr3_aa: CASSLLSQPDYEQYF; cdr3_nt: TGCGCCAGCAGCTTGCTCTCGCAACCCGACTACGAGCAGTACTTC